Listed below are T cell receptor beta chains from one sample, sequenced in a study of PD-1 blockade in mismatch repair-deficient tumors. The assay was immunoSEQ multiplex PCR, and TCRdb's table has in-frame clones only and misses some. The sample lists 120,000 or so clones, around 83% occurring once. The sequences come from peripheral blood, collected 44 weeks after starting pembrolizumab. The origin of the receptors is an adult with mismatch repair-deficient cancer. The CDR3 runs from the conserved cysteine through the conserved F or W. The order of the fields is D gene, J gene, clone size, V gene, CDR3 protein, CDR3 DNA. A D gene is named only where the DNA matches it firmly. Clone size is shown for a subset of rows, as once, few, many or a class of expanded clone.

NA | TRBJ2-3 | NA | TRBV18 | CASSPPRGRVTDTQYF | TGTGCCAGCTCACCACCGCGGGGAAGGGTCACAGATACGCAGTATTTT
NA | TRBJ2-2 | NA | TRBV7-6 | CASSLAGAGELFF | TGTGCCAGCAGCTTAGCGGGAGCCGGGGAGCTGTTTTTT
NA | TRBJ2-4 | NA | TRBV12-1 | CASSPVSGGLAKNIQYF | TGTGCCAGCAGCCCCGTCTCCGGGGGCCTAGCCAAAAACATTCAGTACTTC
TRBD2 | TRBJ2-3 | NA | TRBV4-1 | CASSQEAGGPGDTQYF | TGCGCCAGCAGCCAAGAAGCGGGAGGGCCGGGAGATACGCAGTATTTT
TRBD2 | TRBJ2-3 | NA | TRBV7-9 | CASSLGTSFTDTQYF | TGTGCCAGCAGCTTAGGGACTAGCTTCACAGATACGCAGTATTTT
NA | TRBJ1-4 | NA | TRBV19 | CASRSEKLFF | TGTGCCAGTAGGAGCGAAAAACTGTTTTTT
NA | TRBJ2-5 | NA | TRBV19 | CASTWWVGFETQYF | TGTGCCAGTACTTGGTGGGTTGGATTTGAGACCCAGTACTTC
TRBD2 | TRBJ2-3 | NA | TRBV10-3 | CAISESINGRSTDTQYF | TGTGCCATCAGTGAGTCAATTAACGGGAGGAGCACAGATACGCAGTATTTT
NA | TRBJ2-7 | NA | TRBV27 | CASSLRPHANYEQYF | TGTGCCAGCAGTTTACGCCCCCACGCAAACTACGAGCAGTACTTC
NA | TRBJ2-2 | NA | TRBV11-3 | CASSPGAGRRDLSNTGELFF | TGTGCCAGCAGCCCCGGGGCGGGACGGAGGGACCTTTCGAACACCGGGGAGCTGTTTTTT
NA | TRBJ2-3 | NA | TRBV2 | CASSEVGSSTDTQYF | TGTGCCAGCAGTGAAGTGGGGAGTAGCACAGATACGCAGTATTTT
TRBD1 | TRBJ2-5 | once | TRBV29-1 | CSVPGQGQETQYF | TGCAGCGTCCCTGGACAGGGTCAAGAGACCCAGTACTTC
TRBD2 | TRBJ2-1 | once | TRBV9 | CASSERGYNEQFF | TGTGCCAGCAGCGAGCGGGGGTACAATGAGCAGTTCTTC
TRBD2 | TRBJ2-1 | NA | TRBV10-3 | CAISESGTSGPNEQFF | TGTGCCATCAGTGAGTCCGGGACTAGCGGACCCAATGAGCAGTTCTTC
NA | TRBJ2-2 | NA | TRBV9 | CASSGSRTGELFF | TGTGCCAGCAGCGGGAGCCGCACCGGGGAGCTGTTTTTT
NA | TRBJ1-5 | NA | TRBV7-2 | CASSSGLLGGSFDQPQHF | TGTGCCAGCAGCTCGGGTCTCCTCGGGGGGTCATTCGATCAGCCCCAGCATTTT
TRBD2 | TRBJ2-1 | NA | TRBV19 | CASSIRGEMHNEQFF | TGTGCCAGTAGTATTCGGGGGGAAATGCACAATGAGCAGTTCTTC
NA | TRBJ1-1 | NA | TRBV19 | CASRTGNTEAFF | TGTGCCAGTAGGACAGGGAACACTGAAGCTTTCTTT
NA | TRBJ1-2 | NA | TRBV13 | CASSLLADNYGYTF | TGTGCCAGCAGCTTATTAGCAGATAACTATGGCTACACCTTC
NA | TRBJ1-1 | once | TRBV27 | CASSRDVEGRTEAFF | TGTGCCAGCAGTAGGGACGTGGAAGGAAGGACTGAGGCTTTCTTT
NA | TRBJ1-1 | NA | TRBV6-4 | CASSLCRFSVLNTEAFF | TGTGCCAGCAGTCTGTGTCGGTTCTCGGTCCTGAACACTGAAGCTTTCTTT
TRBD1 | TRBJ1-2 | NA | TRBV13 | CASSSPGTGSYGYTF | TGTGCCAGCAGCTCCCCCGGGACAGGGTCCTATGGCTACACCTTC
TRBD2 | TRBJ2-1 | NA | TRBV7-9 | CASRTSGRSYNEQFF | TGTGCCAGCAGGACTAGCGGGAGATCCTACAATGAGCAGTTCTTC
NA | TRBJ2-7 | once | TRBV6-5 | CASSYGTLYEQYF | TGTGCCAGCAGTTACGGGACGCTTTACGAGCAGTACTTC
TRBD2 | TRBJ2-1 | NA | TRBV2 | CASSEAPSGRGEQFF | TGTGCCAGCAGTGAAGCTCCTAGCGGGAGGGGTGAGCAGTTCTTC
NA | TRBJ2-5 | NA | TRBV7-2 | CASSLYTQETQYF | TGTGCCAGCAGCTTATATACGCAAGAGACCCAGTACTTC
NA | TRBJ2-6 | NA | TRBV21-1 | CASIRTPGTGANVLTF | TGTGCCAGCATCCGAACGCCAGGGACAGGGGCCAACGTCCTGACTTTC
TRBD1 | TRBJ1-2 | NA | TRBV30 | CAWRLGQNYGYTF | TGTGCCTGGAGGCTGGGACAGAACTATGGCTACACCTTC
TRBD1 | TRBJ2-1 | once | TRBV9 | CASSAGDRAYNEQFF | TGTGCCAGCAGCGCCGGGGACAGGGCCTACAATGAGCAGTTCTTC
NA | TRBJ2-5 | NA | TRBV30 | CAWSPTGMGTQYF | TGTGCCTGGAGTCCCACAGGGATGGGGACCCAGTACTTC
NA | TRBJ2-7 | NA | TRBV4-1 | CASSQVAHSYEQYF | TGCGCCAGCAGCCAAGTGGCCCACTCCTACGAGCAGTACTTC
NA | TRBJ2-2 | NA | TRBV14 | CASSPSVGGYTGELFF | TGTGCCAGCAGCCCCTCAGTGGGGGGATACACCGGGGAGCTGTTTTTT
TRBD2 | TRBJ2-1 | NA | TRBV27 | CASSFGGGYNEQFF | TGTGCCAGCAGTTTTGGGGGAGGGTACAATGAGCAGTTCTTC
NA | TRBJ1-5 | few | TRBV5-6 | CASSRANQPQHF | TGTGCCAGCAGTAGGGCTAATCAGCCCCAGCATTTT
TRBD2 | TRBJ2-5 | NA | TRBV7-7 | CASSLRLAGGDGTQYF | TGTGCTAGCAGCTTAAGGCTAGCGGGGGGGGACGGGACCCAGTACTTC
NA | TRBJ1-5 | few | TRBV2 | CASSEERHWGRGGQPQHF | TGTGCCAGCAGTGAAGAACGACATTGGGGGAGGGGGGGTCAGCCCCAGCATTTT
TRBD2 | TRBJ2-7 | NA | TRBV19 | CASSTSGISYEQYF | TGTGCCAGTAGCACTAGCGGGATCTCCTACGAGCAGTACTTC
NA | TRBJ2-7 | NA | TRBV13 | CASTYRGQWAEQYF | TGTGCCAGCACCTACAGAGGACAGTGGGCCGAGCAGTACTTC
TRBD2 | TRBJ2-1 | NA | TRBV9 | CASSVDGSGNNEQFF | TGTGCCAGCAGCGTAGATGGTAGCGGGAACAATGAGCAGTTCTTC
NA | TRBJ2-3 | NA | TRBV2 | CASSGGQSTDTQYF | TGTGCCAGCAGTGGCGGACAAAGCACAGATACGCAGTATTTT
NA | TRBJ2-1 | NA | TRBV6-1 | CASSIVDSSYNEQFF | TGTGCCAGCAGCATAGTTGACAGCTCCTACAATGAGCAGTTCTTC
NA | TRBJ2-5 | NA | TRBV7-2 | CATSRGSLQETQYF | TGTGCCACCTCACGAGGATCACTCCAAGAGACCCAGTACTTC
NA | TRBJ2-5 | NA | TRBV25-1 | CASSEFPAGAVETQYF | TGTGCCAGCAGTGAATTCCCGGCAGGGGCTGTAGAGACCCAGTACTTC
TRBD2 | TRBJ2-7 | NA | TRBV28 | CASSFRRGGYEQYF | TGTGCCAGCAGTTTCAGGCGGGGGGGGTACGAGCAGTACTTC
NA | TRBJ2-6 | NA | TRBV28 | CASSEDSDSPGANVLTF | TGTGCCAGCAGTGAGGACAGTGATAGCCCTGGGGCCAACGTCCTGACTTTC
NA | TRBJ2-1 | NA | TRBV30 | CAWSAHFPSHEQFF | TGTGCCTGGAGTGCCCATTTCCCTAGCCATGAGCAGTTCTTC
TRBD1 | TRBJ2-7 | NA | TRBV4-3 | CASSHGTGGHEQYF | TGCGCCAGCAGCCACGGGACAGGGGGTCACGAGCAGTACTTC
NA | TRBJ2-3 | NA | TRBV7-9 | CASSPTDTQYF | TGTGCCAGCAGCCCTACAGATACGCAGTATTTT
NA | TRBJ1-1 | many | TRBV7-9 | CASSLEGRGSNTEAFF | TGTGCCAGCAGCTTGGAAGGGCGGGGATCGAACACTGAAGCTTTCTTT
NA | TRBJ2-1 | NA | TRBV9 | CASSGPGTYNEQFF | TGTGCCAGCAGCGGACCCGGGACTTACAATGAGCAGTTCTTC
NA | TRBJ1-5 | NA | TRBV28 | CASRAGISNQPQHF | TGTGCCAGCAGGGCAGGGATTAGCAATCAGCCCCAGCATTTT
NA | TRBJ2-7 | once | TRBV11-2 | CASSLVVSHAGEQYF | TGTGCCAGCAGCTTAGTCGTATCCCACGCGGGCGAGCAGTACTTC
TRBD1 | TRBJ2-2 | NA | TRBV5-4 | CATNRGQKNTGELFF | TGTGCCACGAACAGGGGGCAAAAGAACACCGGGGAGCTGTTTTTT
NA | TRBJ1-2 | NA | TRBV28 | CASSYVMDGYTF | TGTGCCAGCAGTTACGTGATGGATGGCTACACCTTC
TRBD1 | TRBJ2-7 | NA | TRBV14 | CASSHITGTGSYEQYF | TGTGCCAGCAGCCATATTACCGGGACAGGGTCTTACGAGCAGTACTTC
NA | TRBJ2-6 | NA | TRBV4-2 | CASSQESTARVLTF | TGTGCCAGCAGCCAAGAGAGTACCGCCCGGGTCCTGACTTTC
NA | TRBJ1-1 | once | TRBV4-3 | CASSQGQRHTEAFF | TGCGCCAGCAGCCAAGGACAGCGGCACACTGAAGCTTTCTTT
NA | TRBJ2-3 | NA | TRBV9 | CASSVGDTQYF | TGTGCCAGCAGCGTAGGAGATACGCAGTATTTT
NA | TRBJ1-5 | NA | TRBV10-3 | CAISLGHNNQPQHF | TGTGCCATCAGCCTAGGACATAACAATCAGCCCCAGCATTTT